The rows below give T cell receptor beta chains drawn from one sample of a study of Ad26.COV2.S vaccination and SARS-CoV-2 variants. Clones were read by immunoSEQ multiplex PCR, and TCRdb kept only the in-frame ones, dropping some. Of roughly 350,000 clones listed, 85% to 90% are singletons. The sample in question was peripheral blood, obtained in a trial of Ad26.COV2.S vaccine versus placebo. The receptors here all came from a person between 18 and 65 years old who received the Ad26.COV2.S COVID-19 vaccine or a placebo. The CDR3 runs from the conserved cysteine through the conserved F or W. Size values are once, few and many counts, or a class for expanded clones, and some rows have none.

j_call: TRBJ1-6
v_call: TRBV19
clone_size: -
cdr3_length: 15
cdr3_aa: CASRSQGAENSPLHF

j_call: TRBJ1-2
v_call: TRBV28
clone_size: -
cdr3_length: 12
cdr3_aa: CASSLRVRGYTF

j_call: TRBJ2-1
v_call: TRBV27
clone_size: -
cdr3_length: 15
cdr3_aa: CASSLSTGGGNEQFF

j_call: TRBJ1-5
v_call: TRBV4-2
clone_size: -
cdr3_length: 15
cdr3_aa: CASSQEGQGEGAQHF

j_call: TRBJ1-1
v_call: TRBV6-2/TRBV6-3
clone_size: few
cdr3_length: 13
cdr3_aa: CASSIQTNTEAFF

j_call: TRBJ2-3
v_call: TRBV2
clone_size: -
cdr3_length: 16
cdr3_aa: CASRVTSGGSTDTQYF

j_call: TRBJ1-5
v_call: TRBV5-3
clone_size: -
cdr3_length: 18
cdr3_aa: CARSPPGENKAYNQPQHF

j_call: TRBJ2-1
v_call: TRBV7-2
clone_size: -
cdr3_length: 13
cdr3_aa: CASSSQGPHEQFF

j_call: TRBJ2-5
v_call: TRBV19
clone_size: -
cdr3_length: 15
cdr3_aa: CATPGEGAVLETQYF

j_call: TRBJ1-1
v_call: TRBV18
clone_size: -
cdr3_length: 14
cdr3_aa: CASSPETGGTEAFF

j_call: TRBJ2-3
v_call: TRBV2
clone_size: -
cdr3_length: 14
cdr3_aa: CASITSIWKDTQYF

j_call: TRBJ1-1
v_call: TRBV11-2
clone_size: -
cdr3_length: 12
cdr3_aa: CASGGMNTEAFF

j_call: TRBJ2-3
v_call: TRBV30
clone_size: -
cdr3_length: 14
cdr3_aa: CAWQGGLLTDTQYF

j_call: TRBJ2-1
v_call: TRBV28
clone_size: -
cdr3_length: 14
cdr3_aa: CASRQVARYNEQFF

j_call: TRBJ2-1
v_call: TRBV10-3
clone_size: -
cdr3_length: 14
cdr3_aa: CAISERDSRNEQFF